This TCR beta chain is drawn from a study of T cell repertoires in breast cancer. This CDR3 is 14 amino acids long. CDR1 and CDR2 from the germline V gene are GTSNPN and SVGIG (reference sequence). V lost 4 bases and J 5 bases, leaving 17 bases between the germline ends. Unpaired genes were suppressed by blocking oligonucleotides during a second nested PCR. TCRdb reprocessed the emulsion pairing reads via MiXCR and lists one record per CDR3 protein. The sample has tens of thousands of distinct CDR3 sequences, 45% to 55% seen once. An expanded emulsion RT-PCR with primers for all TCR V genes paired CD8+ T cell chains.

Sequencing used CD8+ T cells. This clonotype originated in a pool of human donors with breast cancer or a healthy control (not recorded which). The genes are TRBV30 and TRBJ1-1; D ambiguous. The DNA of the CDR3 is TGTGCCTGGACCCCCGCCTCAGGACCGACTGAAGCTTTCTTT. This encodes CAWTPASGPTEAFF.